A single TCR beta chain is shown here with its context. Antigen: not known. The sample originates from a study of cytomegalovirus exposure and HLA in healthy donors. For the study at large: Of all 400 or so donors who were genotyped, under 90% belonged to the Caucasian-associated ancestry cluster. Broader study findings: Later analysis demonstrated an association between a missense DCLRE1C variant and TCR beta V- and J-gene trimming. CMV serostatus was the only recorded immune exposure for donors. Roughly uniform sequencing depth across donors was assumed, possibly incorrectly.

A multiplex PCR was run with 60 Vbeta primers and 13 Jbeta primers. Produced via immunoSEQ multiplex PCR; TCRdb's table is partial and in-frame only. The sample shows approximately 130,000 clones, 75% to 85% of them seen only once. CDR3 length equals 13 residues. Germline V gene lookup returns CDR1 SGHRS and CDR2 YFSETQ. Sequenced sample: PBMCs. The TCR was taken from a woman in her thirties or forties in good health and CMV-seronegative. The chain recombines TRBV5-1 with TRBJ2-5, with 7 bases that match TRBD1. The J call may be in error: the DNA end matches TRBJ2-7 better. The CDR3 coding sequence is TGCGCCAGCAGCTTGACAGGGGATTACGAGCAGTACTTC. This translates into CASSLTGDYEQYF.